This T cell receptor (beta chain) stems from a study of blood T cells in healthy people across ages (dated by TCRdb to about 2015). A note on the overall study: In model experiments, template switching captured about one uniquely barcoded TCR beta cDNA molecule for every two T cells. Age-related changes in TCR beta repertoire diversity were measured in the study by deep sequencing normalized with unique cDNA molecular identifiers. Donors were grouped into four age groups: young (average about 15 years), middle-aged (less than 40), aged (approximately 67) and long-lived (less than 85). To avoid experimental bias, donors of different ages were spread randomly across the sequencing lanes. Using the same blood draw, the study looked at two additional independent replicas of 1 million unique cDNA reads for two donors, one aged 18 to 30 and the other aged 80 or older. The paper as a whole reports these results and caveats: Because profiling used bulk unsorted PBMCs, naive and antigen-experienced compartments could not be compared conclusively. Estimates of total diversity from one million sequenced T cells were regarded as lower bounds and underestimates. Observed TCR beta diversity per million T cells fell roughly linearly with age, and a significant reduction was already apparent by age roughly 40. The long-lived group showed more naive CD4+ T cells, fewer expanded clones and increased TCR diversity than the aged group, suggesting age selection. A strong correlation was found between observed TCR beta diversity and the percentage of naive T cells measured by flow cytometry. Because donor CMV infection status was unknown, age-related changes in expanded clonotypes were potentially confounded.

Comment on this clonotype: Its antigen specificity is not known. The record has no base qualities; no much larger clone is one base away.

Library creation used 5' RACE. The sequencing machine was an Illumina HiSeq 2500. A second about 6 to 11 cycle PCR used a sample-barcoded 5' primer and a J-beta primer mix. Each TCR beta cDNA molecule received a unique molecular identifier from a template-switch 5' adaptor carrying 12 random nucleotides. At least 2.5 million CDR3-containing paired-end reads were obtained from each sample. First-strand cDNA was synthesized from all RNA with the Mint cDNA synthesis kit, primed by a TRBC-specific oligonucleotide. Following uracil-DNA glycosylase treatment, all cDNA underwent a first 18-cycle PCR with the universal primers M1SS and BC2_uni_R. Concerning the study's data processing: Normalization of each sample was performed by random selection of 1 million high-quality reads, each carrying a distinct molecular identifier. Instead of being binned into consensus sequences, reads with shared molecular identifiers were discarded. MiTCR, run with a Q25 quality threshold and the strictest error-elimination algorithm, handled CDR3 identification, clonotype clustering and error correction. Lower-bound total TCR beta diversity was estimated with a nonparametric unseen species model using Euler transformation. TCRdb itself trimmed the public reads at Q25 with fastp, ran MiXCR and retained productive beta chains. Records with the same CDR3 protein are collapsed into one entry carrying the most frequent genes and DNA. The V and J calls and clone size come from TCRdb's table, not from the authors' own analysis. The sample table shows under 850,000 distinct CDR3 sequences, and roughly 35% are seen once. The ten largest clones capture under 15% of the sample.

Including cysteine and phenylalanine, the CDR3 has 14 amino acids. Left in the record is the CDR3 DNA by itself, 42 bases read in frame from the first base. CDR1 and CDR2 were assigned from the germline V gene as MNHNS and SASEGT. Trimming removed 4 bases from V and 9 bases from J, leaving 18 bases between the germline ends. The roughly 38 donors, aged roughly 6 to 95 years, were systemically healthy Caucasian individuals from Russia. Each donor gave 8 to 10 milliliters of peripheral blood, drawn into EDTA-treated Vacutainer tubes. Ficoll-Paque density-gradient centrifugation was used to isolate PBMCs, with at least 6.5 million obtained per sample. Total RNA, at least 6 micrograms per sample, was extracted from PBMCs with Trizol reagent. The percentages of naive CD45RAhigh/CD27high T cells were determined by flow cytometry on a PBMC aliquot from every donor.

This sequence was found in a man between 18 and 29 years old in good health. The sequenced material came from blood. In this chain, TRBV6-1 is recombined with TRBJ1-1, with no D gene named confidently. The CDR3 reads CASSVRAMGFKAFF. The DNA is as follows: TGTGCCAGCAGTGTCCGGGCCATGGGGTTTAAAGCTTTCTTT.